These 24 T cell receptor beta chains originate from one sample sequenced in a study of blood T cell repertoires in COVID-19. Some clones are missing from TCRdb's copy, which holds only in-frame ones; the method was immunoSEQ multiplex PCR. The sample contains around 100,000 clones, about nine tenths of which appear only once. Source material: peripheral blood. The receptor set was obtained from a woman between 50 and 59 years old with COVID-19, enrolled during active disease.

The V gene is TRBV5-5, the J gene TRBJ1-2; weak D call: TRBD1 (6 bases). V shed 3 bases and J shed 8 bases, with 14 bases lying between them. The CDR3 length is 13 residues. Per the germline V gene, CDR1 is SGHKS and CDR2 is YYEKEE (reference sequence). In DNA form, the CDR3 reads TGTGCCAGCAGCTCATACAGGGTTGAGGGCTACACCTTC. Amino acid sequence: CASSSYRVEGYTF. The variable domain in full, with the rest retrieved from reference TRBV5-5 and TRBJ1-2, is DAGVTQSPTHLIKTRGQQVTLRCSPISGHKSVSWYQQVLGQGPQFIFQYYEKEERGRGNFPDRFSARQFPNYSSELNVNALLLGDSALYLCASSSYRVEGYTFGSGTRLTVV.

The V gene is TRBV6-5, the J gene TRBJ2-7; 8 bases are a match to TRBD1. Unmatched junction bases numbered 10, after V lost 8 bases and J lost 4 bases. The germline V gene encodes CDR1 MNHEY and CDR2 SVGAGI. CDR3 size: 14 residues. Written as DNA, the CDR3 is TGTGCCAGCTCGGGGTGGCAGGGGGCGTACGAGCAGTACTTC. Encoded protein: CASSGWQGAYEQYF.

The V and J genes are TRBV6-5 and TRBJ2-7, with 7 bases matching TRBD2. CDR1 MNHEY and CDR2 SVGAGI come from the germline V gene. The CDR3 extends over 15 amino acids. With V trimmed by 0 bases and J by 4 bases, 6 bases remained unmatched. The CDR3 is CASSYSIRGDYEQYF. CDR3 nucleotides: TGTGCCAGCAGTTACTCGATCCGGGGGGATTACGAGCAGTACTTC.

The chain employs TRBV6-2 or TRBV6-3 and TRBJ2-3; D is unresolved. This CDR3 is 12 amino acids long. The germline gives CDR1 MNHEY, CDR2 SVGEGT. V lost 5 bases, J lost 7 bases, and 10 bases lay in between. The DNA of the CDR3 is TGTGCCAGCAGTACAGACCGGTATACGCAGTATTTT. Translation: CASSTDRYTQYF.

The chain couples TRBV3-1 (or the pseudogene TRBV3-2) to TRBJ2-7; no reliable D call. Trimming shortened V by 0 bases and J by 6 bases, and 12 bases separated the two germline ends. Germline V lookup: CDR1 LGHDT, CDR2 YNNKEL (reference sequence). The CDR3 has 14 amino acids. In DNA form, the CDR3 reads TGTGCCAGCAGCCAAGATGGGTCGAGGCGCGAGCAGTACTTC. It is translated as CASSQDGSRREQYF.

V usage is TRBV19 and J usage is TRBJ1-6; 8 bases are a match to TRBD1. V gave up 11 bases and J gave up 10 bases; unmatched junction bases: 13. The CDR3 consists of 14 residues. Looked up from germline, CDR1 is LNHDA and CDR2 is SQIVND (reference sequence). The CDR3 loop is CASTSTGVVSPLHF. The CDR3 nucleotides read TGTGCCTCAACGTCGACAGGGGTCGTCTCACCCCTCCACTTT.

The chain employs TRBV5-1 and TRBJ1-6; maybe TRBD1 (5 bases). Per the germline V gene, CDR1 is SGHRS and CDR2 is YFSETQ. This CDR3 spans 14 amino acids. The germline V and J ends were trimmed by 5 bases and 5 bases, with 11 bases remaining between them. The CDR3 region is CASRGGNDNSPLHF. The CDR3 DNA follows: TGCGCCAGCAGGGGGGGGAACGATAATTCACCCCTCCACTTT.

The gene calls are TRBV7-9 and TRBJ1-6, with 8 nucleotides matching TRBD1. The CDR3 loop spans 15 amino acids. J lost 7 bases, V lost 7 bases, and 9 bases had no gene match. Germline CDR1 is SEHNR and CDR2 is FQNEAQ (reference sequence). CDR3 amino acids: CASTLDRVGNSPLHF. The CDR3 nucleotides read TGTGCCAGCACCCTGGACAGGGTCGGGAATTCACCCCTCCACTTT.

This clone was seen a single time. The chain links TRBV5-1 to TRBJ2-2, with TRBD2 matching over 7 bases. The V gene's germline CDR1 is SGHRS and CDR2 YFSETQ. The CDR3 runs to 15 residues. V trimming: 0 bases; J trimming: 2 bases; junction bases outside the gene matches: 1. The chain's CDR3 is CASSLASGNTGELFF. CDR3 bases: TGCGCCAGCAGCTTGGCTAGCGGCAACACCGGGGAGCTGTTTTTT.

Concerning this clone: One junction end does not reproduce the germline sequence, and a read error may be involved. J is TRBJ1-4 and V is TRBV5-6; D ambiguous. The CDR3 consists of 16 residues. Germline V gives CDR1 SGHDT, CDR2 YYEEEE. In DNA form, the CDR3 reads TGTGCCAGCAACTTGGTAGGAGGCCCAGGCGATGAAAAACTGTTTTTT. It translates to CASNLVGGPGDEKLFF.

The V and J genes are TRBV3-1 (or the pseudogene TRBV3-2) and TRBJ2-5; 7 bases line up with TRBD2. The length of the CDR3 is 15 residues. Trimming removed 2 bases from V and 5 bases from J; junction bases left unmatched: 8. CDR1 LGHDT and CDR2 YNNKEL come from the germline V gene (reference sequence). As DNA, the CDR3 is TGTGCCAGCAGCCAATCGGGGGGTACCAGGGAGACCCAGTACTTC. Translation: CASSQSGGTRETQYF.

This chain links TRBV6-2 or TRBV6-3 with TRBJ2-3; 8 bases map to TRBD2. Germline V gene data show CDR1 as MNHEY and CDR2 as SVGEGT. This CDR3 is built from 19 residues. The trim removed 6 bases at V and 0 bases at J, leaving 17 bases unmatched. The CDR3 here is CASSRRTVGGEVSTDTQYF. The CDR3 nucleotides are TGTGCCAGCAGCCGTCGCACGGTCGGGGGGGAGGTGAGCACAGATACGCAGTATTTT.

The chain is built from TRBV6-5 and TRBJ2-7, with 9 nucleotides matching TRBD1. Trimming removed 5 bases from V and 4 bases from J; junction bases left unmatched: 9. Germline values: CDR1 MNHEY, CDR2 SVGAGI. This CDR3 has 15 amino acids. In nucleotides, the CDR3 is TGTGCCAGCAGTCGAACCGGGACAGGGAGTTACGAGCAGTACTTC. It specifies CASSRTGTGSYEQYF.

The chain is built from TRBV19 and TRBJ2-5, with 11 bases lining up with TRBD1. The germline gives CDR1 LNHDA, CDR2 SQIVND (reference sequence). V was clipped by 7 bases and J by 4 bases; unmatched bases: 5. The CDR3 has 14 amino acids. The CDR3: CASKPDRGRETQYF. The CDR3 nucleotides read TGTGCCAGTAAACCGGACAGGGGGCGAGAGACCCAGTACTTC.

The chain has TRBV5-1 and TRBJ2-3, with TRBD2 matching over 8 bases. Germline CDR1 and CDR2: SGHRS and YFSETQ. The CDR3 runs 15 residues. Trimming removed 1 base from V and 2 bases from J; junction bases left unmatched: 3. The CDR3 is CASSLRGGSTDTQYF. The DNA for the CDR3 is TGCGCCAGCAGCTTGCGGGGGGGCTCCACAGATACGCAGTATTTT.

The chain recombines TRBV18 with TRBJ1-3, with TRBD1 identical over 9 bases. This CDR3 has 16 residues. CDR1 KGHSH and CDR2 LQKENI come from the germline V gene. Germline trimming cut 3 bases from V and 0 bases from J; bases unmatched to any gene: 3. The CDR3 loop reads CASSPGQGLSGNTIYF. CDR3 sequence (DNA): TGTGCCAGCTCACCGGGACAGGGCCTCTCTGGAAACACCATATATTTT.

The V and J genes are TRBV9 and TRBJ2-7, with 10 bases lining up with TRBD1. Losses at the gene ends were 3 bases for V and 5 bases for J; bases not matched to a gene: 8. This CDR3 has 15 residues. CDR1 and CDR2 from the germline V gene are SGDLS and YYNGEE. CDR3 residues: CASSGQGASPNEQYF. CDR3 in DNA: TGTGCCAGCAGCGGACAGGGGGCCTCTCCCAACGAGCAGTACTTC.

The DNA for the CDR3 is TGTGCCAGCAGTCCCGGGACAGGGGTGCGGGAGCAGTTCTTC. Its protein product is CASSPGTGVREQFF. This chain connects TRBV3-1 (or the pseudogene TRBV3-2) to TRBJ2-1; 10 positions agree with TRBD1. Trimming at V came to 6 bases and at J to 10 bases, leaving 9 bases not matched to a gene. This CDR3 comprises 14 residues. The germline V gene encodes CDR1 LGHDT and CDR2 YNNKEL (reference sequence).

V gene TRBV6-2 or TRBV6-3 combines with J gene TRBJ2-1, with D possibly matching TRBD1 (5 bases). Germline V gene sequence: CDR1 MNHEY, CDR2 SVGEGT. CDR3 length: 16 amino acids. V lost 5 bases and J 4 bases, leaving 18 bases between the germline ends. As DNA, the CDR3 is TGTGCCAGCAGTGCCAAGGGCCCTACAGGATACAATGAGCAGTTCTTC. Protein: CASSAKGPTGYNEQFF.

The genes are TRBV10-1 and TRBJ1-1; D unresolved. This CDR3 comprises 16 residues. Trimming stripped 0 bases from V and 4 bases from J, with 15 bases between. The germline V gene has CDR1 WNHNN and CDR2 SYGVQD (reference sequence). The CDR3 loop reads CASSESLGGLGTEAFF. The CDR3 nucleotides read TGCGCCAGCAGTGAGTCGTTAGGCGGACTTGGCACTGAAGCTTTCTTT.

Written as DNA, the CDR3 is TGCGCCAGCAGCCCCCGACAGGGAACGTCCTACGAGCAGTACTTC. Translating gives CASSPRQGTSYEQYF. The rearrangement links TRBV5-1 to TRBJ2-7; 7 nucleotides match TRBD1. Trimming at V came to 4 bases and at J to 1 base, leaving 8 bases not matched to a gene. Germline-derived CDR1 and CDR2 are SGHRS and YFSETQ. This CDR3 comprises 15 residues.

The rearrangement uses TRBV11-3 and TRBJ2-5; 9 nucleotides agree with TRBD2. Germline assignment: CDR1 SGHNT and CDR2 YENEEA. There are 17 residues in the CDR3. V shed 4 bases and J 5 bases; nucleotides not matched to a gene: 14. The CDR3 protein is CASSSSGGGGAEETQYF. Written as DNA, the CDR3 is TGTGCCAGCAGCTCAAGTGGCGGCGGGGGGGCCGAGGAGACCCAGTACTTC.

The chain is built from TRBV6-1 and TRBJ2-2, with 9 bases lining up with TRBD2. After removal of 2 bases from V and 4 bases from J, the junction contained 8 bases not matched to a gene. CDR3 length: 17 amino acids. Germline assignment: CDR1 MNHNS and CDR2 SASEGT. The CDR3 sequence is CASSERAGGGSTGELFF. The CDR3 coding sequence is TGTGCCAGCAGTGAACGAGCGGGGGGCGGGTCCACCGGGGAGCTGTTTTTT.

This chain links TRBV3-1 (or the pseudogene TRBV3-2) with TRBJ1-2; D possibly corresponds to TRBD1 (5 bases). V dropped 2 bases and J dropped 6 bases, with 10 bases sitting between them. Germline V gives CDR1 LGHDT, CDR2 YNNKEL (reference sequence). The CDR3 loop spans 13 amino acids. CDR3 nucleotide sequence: TGTGCCAGCAGCCAAAGGGGTCCAAATGGCTACACCTTC. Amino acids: CASSQRGPNGYTF.